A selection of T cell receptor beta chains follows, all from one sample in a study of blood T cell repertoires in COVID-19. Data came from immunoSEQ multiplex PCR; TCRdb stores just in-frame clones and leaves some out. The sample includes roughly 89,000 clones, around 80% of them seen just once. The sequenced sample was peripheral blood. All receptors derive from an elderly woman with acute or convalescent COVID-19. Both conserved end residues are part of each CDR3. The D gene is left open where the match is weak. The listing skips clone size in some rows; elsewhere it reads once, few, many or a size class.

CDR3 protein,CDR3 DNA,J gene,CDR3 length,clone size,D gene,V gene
CAISESERVAGETQYF,TGTGCCATCAGTGAGTCGGAGCGGGTCGCCGGGGAGACCCAGTACTTC,TRBJ2-5,16,NA,NA,TRBV10-3
CASSPDIATNEKLFF,TGTGCCAGCAGCCCCGACATCGCAACTAATGAAAAACTGTTTTTT,TRBJ1-4,15,NA,NA,TRBV25-1
CASSSGTGNTEAFF,TGTGCCAGCAGCTCCGGGACAGGGAACACTGAAGCTTTCTTT,TRBJ1-1,14,NA,TRBD1,TRBV7-3
CASSSADRVYGYTF,TGCGCCAGCAGCTCCGCTGACAGGGTTTATGGCTACACCTTC,TRBJ1-2,14,many,TRBD1,TRBV4-1
CATEQLTDTQYF,TGTGCTACCGAACAGCTCACAGATACGCAGTATTTT,TRBJ2-3,12,NA,NA,TRBV28
CASSPGQGNQPQHF,TGCGCCAGCAGTCCCGGACAGGGCAATCAGCCCCAGCATTTT,TRBJ1-5,14,NA,TRBD1,TRBV5-1
CASSPKRGMSETQYF,TGTGCCAGCAGCCCCAAGAGGGGGATGAGTGAGACCCAGTACTTC,TRBJ2-5,15,NA,NA,TRBV11-2
CASSPGIAGIQETQYF,TGTGCCAGCTCACCCGGGATAGCGGGGATCCAAGAGACCCAGTACTTC,TRBJ2-5,16,NA,TRBD2,TRBV18
CASSYSTQRNYEQYF,TGTGCCAGCAGTTACTCGACTCAGAGGAACTACGAGCAGTACTTC,TRBJ2-7,15,NA,NA,TRBV6-5
CASSLDSGGAPYEQYF,TGTGCCAGCAGCTTAGATTCAGGGGGTGCCCCCTACGAGCAGTACTTC,TRBJ2-7,16,NA,TRBD1,TRBV7-6
CASSGSGGAEDTQYF,TGTGCCAGCAGTGGTAGCGGGGGGGCAGAAGATACGCAGTATTTT,TRBJ2-3,15,medium-sized,TRBD2,TRBV5-4
CASSYSRDAGELFF,TGTGCCAGCAGTTACTCGAGGGATGCCGGGGAGCTGTTTTTT,TRBJ2-2,14,NA,NA,TRBV6-6
CASREKTSGGYNEQFF,TGTGCCAGCAGGGAAAAGACTAGCGGGGGATACAATGAGCAGTTCTTC,TRBJ2-1,16,NA,TRBD2,TRBV2
CASGKLGSEDTQYF,TGTGCCAGCGGAAAGCTAGGATCGGAAGATACGCAGTATTTT,TRBJ2-3,14,NA,NA,TRBV6-5
CASSYGQGGMNTEAFF,TGTGCCAGCAGTTACGGACAGGGGGGAATGAACACTGAAGCTTTCTTT,TRBJ1-1,16,NA,TRBD1,TRBV6-6
CASSLQSPGQGLKNTEAFF,TGTGCCAGCAGTTTACAATCACCGGGACAGGGGTTAAAGAACACTGAAGCTTTCTTT,TRBJ1-1,19,NA,TRBD1,TRBV27
CASSNPGGGETQYF,TGTGCCAGCAGCAACCCCGGGGGTGGGGAGACCCAGTACTTC,TRBJ2-5,14,NA,NA,TRBV9
CASSPFYEQYF,TGTGCCAGCAGTCCCTTTTACGAGCAGTACTTC,TRBJ2-7,11,NA,NA,TRBV6-2/TRBV6-3
CAWRKMGGYEQYF,TGTGCCTGGAGAAAGATGGGAGGCTACGAGCAGTACTTC,TRBJ2-7,13,NA,NA,TRBV30
CASSSGTAEAFF,TGTGCCAGCAGTTCCGGGACAGCTGAAGCTTTCTTT,TRBJ1-1,12,NA,TRBD1,TRBV6-5
CASSLDSRGYNEQFF,TGTGCCAGCAGCTTAGATTCGCGGGGCTACAATGAGCAGTTCTTC,TRBJ2-1,15,NA,NA,TRBV7-6
CATSPTRGAGGRNGELFF,TGCGCCACCAGCCCAACCCGGGGGGCGGGGGGGCGGAACGGGGAGCTGTTTTTT,TRBJ2-2,18,NA,TRBD2,TRBV5-4
CASSPSLGQAGQAFF,TGTGCCAGCAGTCCTTCACTTGGACAGGCAGGTCAAGCTTTCTTT,TRBJ1-1,15,NA,TRBD1,TRBV28
CASSRTSGSGQYF,TGTGCCAGCAGCCGGACTAGCGGTTCGGGGCAGTACTTC,TRBJ2-7,13,few,TRBD2,TRBV7-3
CASSLGLTSYEQYF,TGTGCCAGCAGCTTGGGACTGACCTCCTACGAGCAGTACTTC,TRBJ2-7,14,NA,NA,TRBV11-3
CASNPQGGGNSPLHF,TGTGCCAGCAACCCACAGGGGGGAGGAAATTCACCCCTCCACTTT,TRBJ1-6,15,NA,TRBD1,TRBV28
CSVGDNVRGSPLHF,TGCAGCGTAGGGGACAACGTTAGGGGTTCACCCCTCCACTTT,TRBJ1-6,14,once,NA,TRBV29-1
CASSVQGNEAFF,TGTGCCAGCAGCGTACAGGGCAATGAAGCTTTCTTT,TRBJ1-1,12,few,NA,TRBV9
CASSLASGYGYTF,TGTGCCAGCAGCTTAGCATCAGGCTATGGCTACACCTTC,TRBJ1-2,13,NA,NA,TRBV7-6
CASSDRQGAIGYTF,TGTGCCAGCAGTGACAGACAGGGGGCGATTGGCTACACCTTC,TRBJ1-2,14,NA,TRBD1,TRBV6-2/TRBV6-3
CASSPRGGKGTEAFF,TGTGCCAGCTCACCACGGGGAGGGAAGGGCACTGAAGCTTTCTTT,TRBJ1-1,15,NA,NA,TRBV18
CASSQDQGRVADTQYF,TGCGCCAGCAGCCAAGATCAGGGCAGGGTGGCAGATACGCAGTATTTT,TRBJ2-3,16,NA,NA,TRBV4-3
CASSQDTRVGELFF,TGTGCCAGCAGCCAAGATACGCGCGTCGGGGAGCTGTTTTTT,TRBJ2-2,14,NA,NA,TRBV14
CASSFREAARNEKLFF,TGCGCCAGCAGCTTCCGGGAGGCAGCGCGAAATGAAAAACTGTTTTTT,TRBJ1-4,16,few,NA,TRBV5-1
CASGTGGVGTDTQYF,TGTGCCAGTGGTACAGGGGGCGTAGGGACAGATACGCAGTATTTT,TRBJ2-3,15,NA,TRBD1,TRBV9
CASDWTGGNTEAFF,TGTGCCAGCGACTGGACAGGGGGAAACACTGAAGCTTTCTTT,TRBJ1-1,14,NA,TRBD1,TRBV5-8
CASSPLPSGELFF,TGTGCCAGCAGCCCCCTCCCCTCCGGGGAGCTGTTTTTT,TRBJ2-2,13,NA,NA,TRBV11-2
CASSLTGGTNEKLFF,TGTGCCAGCTCGCTTACAGGGGGCACTAATGAAAAACTGTTTTTT,TRBJ1-4,15,NA,TRBD1,TRBV18
CASSQDPGTGTDEAFF,TGCGCCAGCAGCCAGGATCCCGGGACAGGGACCGATGAAGCTTTCTTT,TRBJ1-1,16,few,TRBD1,TRBV4-3
CAWSPRDRGRRGYTF,TGTGCCTGGAGCCCTAGGGACAGGGGGCGTCGTGGCTACACCTTC,TRBJ1-2,15,NA,TRBD1,TRBV30
CASSIAAGATYEQYF,TGTGCCAGTAGTATAGCGGCAGGGGCCACCTACGAGCAGTACTTC,TRBJ2-7,15,NA,NA,TRBV19
CATSDSSESNYGYTF,TGTGCCACCAGTGATTCGTCTGAGAGTAACTATGGCTACACCTTC,TRBJ1-2,15,NA,NA,TRBV24-1
CASSHLSGDQPQHF,TGTGCCAGCAGCCACTTATCAGGGGATCAGCCCCAGCATTTT,TRBJ1-5,14,few,NA,TRBV3-1/TRBV3-2
CASSQEGTGVYEQYF,TGCGCCAGCAGCCAAGAGGGGACAGGGGTCTACGAGCAGTACTTC,TRBJ2-7,15,NA,TRBD1,TRBV4-1
CASRYVWDKDSPLHF,TGTGCCAGCAGGTATGTCTGGGACAAAGATTCACCCCTCCACTTT,TRBJ1-6,15,NA,NA,TRBV27
CASSEGAGRGYYGYTF,TGTGCCAGCAGTGAAGGGGCGGGCAGGGGCTACTATGGCTACACCTTC,TRBJ1-2,16,NA,NA,TRBV2
CATSRDVVAGVYNEQFF,TGTGCCACCAGCAGAGATGTGGTAGCGGGGGTCTACAATGAGCAGTTCTTC,TRBJ2-1,17,once,TRBD2,TRBV15
CASSQEVYTSYEQYF,TGTGCCAGCAGCCAAGAGGTGTACACCTCCTACGAGCAGTACTTC,TRBJ2-7,15,few,NA,TRBV4-2
CASRGSGSDTQYF,TGTGCCAGTAGAGGTTCAGGGTCAGATACGCAGTATTTT,TRBJ2-3,13,NA,NA,TRBV19
CASSLGPDRGTGVRNQPQHF,TGTGCCAGCAGCTTAGGACCCGATCGAGGGACAGGGGTACGCAATCAGCCCCAGCATTTT,TRBJ1-5,20,NA,TRBD1,TRBV7-6
CASTPPDYGYTF,TGTGCCAGCACCCCCCCAGACTATGGCTACACCTTC,TRBJ1-2,12,NA,NA,TRBV6-6
CASSFGTGGQPQHF,TGTGCCAGCAGCTTCGGGACAGGGGGTCAGCCCCAGCATTTT,TRBJ1-5,14,NA,TRBD1,TRBV7-9
CASSSRQGASGTGELFF,TGTGCCAGTAGTTCCCGACAGGGGGCGAGCGGCACCGGGGAGCTGTTTTTT,TRBJ2-2,17,NA,TRBD1,TRBV19
CASSGAGGTDTQYF,TGTGCCAGTAGTGGGGCAGGGGGCACAGATACGCAGTATTTT,TRBJ2-3,14,once,NA,TRBV19
CASSFRGPWETQYF,TGTGCCAGCAGCTTTAGGGGGCCCTGGGAGACCCAGTACTTC,TRBJ2-5,14,NA,TRBD1,TRBV5-4
CASSLGAGGNEQFF,TGTGCCAGCAGCTTAGGAGCGGGGGGCAATGAGCAGTTCTTC,TRBJ2-1,14,once,TRBD2,TRBV11-2
CASSILGSGATNEKLFF,TGTGCCAGTAGTATCCTCGGCAGCGGGGCAACTAATGAAAAACTGTTTTTT,TRBJ1-4,17,NA,NA,TRBV19
CASNDRVHQPQHF,TGTGCCAGTAACGACAGGGTCCATCAGCCCCAGCATTTT,TRBJ1-5,13,few,TRBD1,TRBV19
CASSPGQNQPQHF,TGTGCCAGCTCACCTGGACAGAATCAGCCCCAGCATTTT,TRBJ1-5,13,NA,NA,TRBV18
CASSLPTDRDNYGYTF,TGTGCCAGCAGCTTACCCACCGACAGGGACAACTATGGCTACACCTTC,TRBJ1-2,16,NA,TRBD1,TRBV7-9